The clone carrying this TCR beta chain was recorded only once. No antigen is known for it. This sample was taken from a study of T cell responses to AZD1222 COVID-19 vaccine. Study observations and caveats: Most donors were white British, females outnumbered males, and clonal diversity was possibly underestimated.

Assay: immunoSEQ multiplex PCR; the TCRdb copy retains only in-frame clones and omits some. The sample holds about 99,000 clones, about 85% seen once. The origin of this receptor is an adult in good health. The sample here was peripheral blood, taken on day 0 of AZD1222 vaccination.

CDR3 amino acids: CASSQDPPLAANTGELFF. The CDR3 region has the DNA TGCGCCAGCAGCCAAGATCCCCCACTAGCGGCGAACACCGGGGAGCTGTTTTTT. V is TRBV4-3 and J is TRBJ2-2, with TRBD2 matching over 8 bases. With 0 bases clipped from V and 0 bases from J, the junction kept 6 bases outside the gene matches. Germline V lookup: CDR1 LGHNA, CDR2 YSLEER. The CDR3 covers 18 residues.